This is a list of T cell receptor beta chains from one sample in a study of monozygotic twins with inflammatory bowel disease. TCRdb re-analyzed the 5' RACE reads; it lists each CDR3 protein once, without DNA. Its clone listing holds around 370,000 distinct CDR3 sequences. Specimen: blood. These receptors were collected from a human donor with ulcerative colitis or Crohn's disease, or a healthy co-twin of an affected twin (not recorded which). CDR3s include the opening cysteine and the closing phenylalanine or tryptophan. The order of the fields is V gene, J gene, CDR3 protein.

v_gene: TRBV7-2
j_gene: TRBJ2-3
CDR3aa: CASSSNGAGLTTDTQYF

v_gene: TRBV12-3/TRBV12-4
j_gene: TRBJ2-3
CDR3aa: CASSLGGLRWPSSTDTQYF

v_gene: TRBV5-4
j_gene: TRBJ2-3
CDR3aa: CASSFPGGVSTDTQYF

v_gene: TRBV9
j_gene: TRBJ2-1
CDR3aa: CASSVGVSGGPEFF

v_gene: TRBV2
j_gene: TRBJ1-4
CDR3aa: CATRDRGRANEKLFF

v_gene: TRBV7-2
j_gene: TRBJ2-4
CDR3aa: CASSLSGGSGRNIQYF

v_gene: TRBV6-5
j_gene: TRBJ2-1
CDR3aa: CASSYSKVWRANEQFF

v_gene: TRBV7-9
j_gene: TRBJ2-7
CDR3aa: CASSSTGGNSYEQYF

v_gene: TRBV5-1
j_gene: TRBJ1-2
CDR3aa: CASSTGTGGRTNYGYTF

v_gene: TRBV10-3
j_gene: TRBJ2-7
CDR3aa: CAISDPGQGDYEQYF

v_gene: TRBV4-1
j_gene: TRBJ1-5
CDR3aa: CASSPLGRAYTNQPQHF

v_gene: TRBV6-1
j_gene: TRBJ1-1
CDR3aa: CASSRTGGVLHTEAFF

v_gene: TRBV27
j_gene: TRBJ1-5
CDR3aa: CASPIGAASNQPQHF

v_gene: TRBV5-1
j_gene: TRBJ1-1
CDR3aa: CASSLIGGGTNTEAFF

v_gene: TRBV12-3/TRBV12-4
j_gene: TRBJ2-1
CDR3aa: CASIKGESYNEQFF

v_gene: TRBV3-1
j_gene: TRBJ1-1
CDR3aa: CASSQDDRSGTEAFF

v_gene: TRBV20-1
j_gene: TRBJ1-2
CDR3aa: CSARVRDRGLGYTF

v_gene: TRBV7-6
j_gene: TRBJ2-3
CDR3aa: CASSLGLESSTDTQYF

v_gene: TRBV20-1
j_gene: TRBJ2-3
CDR3aa: CSARRLAGISDTQYF

v_gene: TRBV7-2
j_gene: TRBJ2-5
CDR3aa: CASSSRGGGRSQETQYF

v_gene: TRBV20-1
j_gene: TRBJ1-6
CDR3aa: CSARRQGGANNSPLHF

v_gene: TRBV4-2
j_gene: TRBJ2-1
CDR3aa: CASSQEGTGREALEQFF

v_gene: TRBV24-1
j_gene: TRBJ2-5
CDR3aa: CATSDPGQFQETQYF

v_gene: TRBV12-3/TRBV12-4
j_gene: TRBJ1-2
CDR3aa: CASSLGGLNFGYTF

v_gene: TRBV7-2
j_gene: TRBJ1-2
CDR3aa: CASSPEAVDYGYTF

v_gene: TRBV7-2
j_gene: TRBJ1-2
CDR3aa: CASSPGTGGAKDYGYTF

v_gene: TRBV12-3/TRBV12-4
j_gene: TRBJ2-2
CDR3aa: CASGDGGPGELFF

v_gene: TRBV10-3
j_gene: TRBJ1-2
CDR3aa: CAISLRGPNYGYTF

v_gene: TRBV11-2
j_gene: TRBJ1-2
CDR3aa: CASSQQGGISGYTF

v_gene: TRBV29-1
j_gene: TRBJ2-2
CDR3aa: CSVEPGQGTTGELFF

v_gene: TRBV12-3/TRBV12-4
j_gene: TRBJ2-7
CDR3aa: CASSPGQGVREQYF

v_gene: TRBV20-1
j_gene: TRBJ2-5
CDR3aa: CSARTWAGGETQYF

v_gene: TRBV6-2/TRBV6-3
j_gene: TRBJ2-7
CDR3aa: CASSIDSSYEQYF

v_gene: TRBV4-1
j_gene: TRBJ2-3
CDR3aa: CASSQGRTSGGTDTQYF

v_gene: TRBV4-2
j_gene: TRBJ2-1
CDR3aa: CASSQYDSGGAGSYNEQFF

v_gene: TRBV4-3
j_gene: TRBJ1-2
CDR3aa: CASSPRTEPNYGYTF

v_gene: TRBV29-1
j_gene: TRBJ1-4
CDR3aa: CSVEDRRGNEKLFF

v_gene: TRBV6-4
j_gene: TRBJ2-6
CDR3aa: CASSDGSSGANVLTF

v_gene: TRBV20-1
j_gene: TRBJ2-3
CDR3aa: CSAPEPRSTDTQYF

v_gene: TRBV4-1
j_gene: TRBJ1-5
CDR3aa: CASSPSPGKDQPQHF

v_gene: TRBV29-1
j_gene: TRBJ2-2
CDR3aa: CSVTLVGNTGELFF

v_gene: TRBV28
j_gene: TRBJ2-7
CDR3aa: CASSPLHGEQYF

v_gene: TRBV6-1
j_gene: TRBJ1-4
CDR3aa: CASSRHSDGDNEKLFF

v_gene: TRBV4-3
j_gene: TRBJ1-2
CDR3aa: CASSQDPTARYGYTF

v_gene: TRBV5-6
j_gene: TRBJ2-5
CDR3aa: CASSHTGEETQYF

v_gene: TRBV7-8
j_gene: TRBJ1-4
CDR3aa: CASSLVTGTNEKLFF

v_gene: TRBV7-9
j_gene: TRBJ2-7
CDR3aa: CASSGGQIYEQYF

v_gene: TRBV12-5
j_gene: TRBJ2-7
CDR3aa: CASGLVLGDGYEQYF

v_gene: TRBV6-5
j_gene: TRBJ2-6
CDR3aa: CASSYSFPYSGANVLTF

v_gene: TRBV5-1
j_gene: TRBJ2-7
CDR3aa: CASSLGLGRSYEQYF

v_gene: TRBV20-1
j_gene: TRBJ1-5
CDR3aa: CSASFGLGRHQHF

v_gene: TRBV6-2/TRBV6-3
j_gene: TRBJ1-5
CDR3aa: CASSYSERNQPQHF

v_gene: TRBV7-8
j_gene: TRBJ1-5
CDR3aa: CASSLGAGGGQPQHF

v_gene: TRBV12-3/TRBV12-4
j_gene: TRBJ2-2
CDR3aa: CASGTNFGDRGAVGQFF

v_gene: TRBV5-1
j_gene: TRBJ2-5
CDR3aa: CASSGNEGETQYF

v_gene: TRBV7-9
j_gene: TRBJ2-5
CDR3aa: CASSLLAGGSGTQYF

v_gene: TRBV6-2/TRBV6-3
j_gene: TRBJ1-2
CDR3aa: CASSYSAGGDYGYTF

v_gene: TRBV5-6
j_gene: TRBJ1-5
CDR3aa: CASSLYGPGHQHQHF

v_gene: TRBV29-1
j_gene: TRBJ1-2
CDR3aa: CSVGSGFPSEGYTF